The T cell receptor beta chain under discussion was sequenced for a study of shared clonotypes between healthy human individuals. Study-level information: CD4 naive and memory got three plates each, CD8 naive two, CD8 memory one.

TCRdb's table, derived via immunoSEQ multiplex PCR, lists solely in-frame clones and lacks some. The sample includes 1.5 million to 2.5 million clones, about 94% of them seen just once. Only CD45RO-negative cells positively selected for CCR7 counted as naive CD8 cells, so terminally differentiated effector memory CD45RA+ cells were excluded. Findings of the study overall: Unshared clonotypes carried lower generation probabilities than those common to all four donors. Among donors, clonotype sharing was expected to be affected by sequencing depth. The study generally estimated greater richness for naive than memory subsets.

V was clipped by 2 bases and J by 4 bases; unmatched bases: 6. There are 16 residues in the CDR3. Germline CDR1 SGHNT, CDR2 YYREEE (reference sequence). To note about this clone: The antigen remains undetermined.

This receptor was taken from a man younger than 35 in good health. The V and J genes are TRBV5-4 and TRBJ2-2; 9 nucleotides agree with TRBD1. The specimen was naive CD8+ T cells sorted from blood. The DNA of the CDR3 is TGTGCCAGCAGCTTCGACAGGGGGGGATCCACCGGGGAGCTGTTTTTT. Protein product: CASSFDRGGSTGELFF.